The 29 T cell receptor beta chains below come from one sample, sequenced in a study of glioma-infiltrating T cells (dated by TCRdb to about 2016). TCRdb records Illumina MiSeq as the sequencer. The iRepertoire nested amplicon-rescue multiplex PCR (arm-PCR) platform was used to amplify TCR alpha and beta CDR3 regions from RNA. In-frame beta chains were kept once TCRdb had trimmed the public reads at Q25 with fastp and called clones with MiXCR. CDR3 protein sequences are deduplicated, and each keeps its most common genes and DNA. For this sample there are under 200,000 distinct CDR3 sequences; more than 35% appear just once. Around 4.9% of the sample is held by the ten biggest clonotypes. The sample was glioma tissue, nonneoplastic brain tissue, or PBMCs (not recorded which). Every receptor here comes from a human donor with low-grade glioma or glioblastoma, undergoing nonglioma brain surgery, or in good health (not recorded which).

V is TRBV6-6 and J is TRBJ1-4; D gene uncertain. CDR1 and CDR2 from the germline V gene are MNHNY and SVGAGI (reference sequence). Trimming left V 2 bases short and J 4 bases short, with 11 bases between. CDR3 length: 15 residues. The CDR3: CASSYVASNNEKLFF. The DNA of the CDR3 is TGTGCCAGCAGTTACGTCGCCTCCAATAATGAAAAACTGTTTTTT.

This chain links TRBV20-1 with TRBJ2-7; TRBD1 might be the D (5 bases). Germline-derived CDR1 and CDR2 are DFQATT and SNEGSKA (reference sequence). CDR3 length: 13 amino acids. V shed 7 bases and J shed 7 bases, with 20 bases lying between them. For the CDR3, the DNA is TGCAGTGAAGCAGGGCCCCTGGACAATGAGCAGTACTTC. It specifies CSEAGPLDNEQYF.

This clonotype has a single count. A much larger clonotype is one base distant, so this may be a read error. This rearrangement joins TRBV14 to TRBJ2-3; D gene uncertain. CDR1 and CDR2 (germline): SGHDN, FVKESK. The CDR3 totals 14 residues. The ends were cut back, 1 base at V and 2 bases at J, with 7 bases in the middle. In DNA form, the CDR3 reads TGTGCCAGCAGCCAAGTCGCCGCCACAGATACGCAGTATTTT. Amino acids: CASSQVAATDTQYF.

This clonotype was detected ten times or more. The J gene is TRBJ1-1, the V gene TRBV28; D may be TRBD1 (5 bases). This CDR3 region has 15 residues. Germline V gene sequence: CDR1 MDHEN, CDR2 SYDVKM. Trimming removed 6 bases at V and 4 bases at J, with 18 bases between. DNA for the CDR3: TGTGCCAGCAGCAGACCGGGACTCCCGATCACTGAAGCTTTCTTT. It yields the protein CASSRPGLPITEAFF.

This clonotype was observed a single time. At one of its ends the junction is not consistent with the germline gene, which may arise from a read error. The chain carries TRBV3-1 and TRBJ2-1; D not certain. Germline V CDR1 and CDR2: LGHDT, YNNKEL (reference sequence). The CDR3 is made up of 16 amino acids. The CDR3 sequence is CVSSQDHRPNYNEQFF. In DNA form, the CDR3 reads TGTGTCAGCAGCCAAGATCACAGACCTAACTACAATGAGCAGTTCTTC.

Worth noting for this clonotype: This may be a read error: a much more frequent sequence differs by one nucleotide. This chain joins TRBV12-5 and TRBJ1-1; 9 bases align to TRBD1. Germline V gene data show CDR1 as LGHNT and CDR2 as FRNRAP. The CDR3 has 14 residues. The CDR3 nucleotides read TGTGCTAGTGGTCCCTTAGACAGGGGGACTGAAGCTTTATTT. This encodes CASGPLDRGTEALF.

Comments on this clonotype: One base away lies a much larger clone, so this may be a sequencing read error. The rearrangement uses TRBV6-9 and TRBJ2-7; 9 bases match TRBD1. V gave up 7 bases and J gave up 4 bases; unmatched junction bases: 8. This CDR3 is 14 amino acids long. CDR1 is MNHGY, CDR2 SVAAGI, per germline. CDR3 in DNA: TGTGCCAGCATTTCCGGACAGGGGATGTACGAGCAGTACTTC. Translating gives CASISGQGMYEQYF.

Points on this clonotype: Just one base apart from a much larger clone, this may be a read error. The chain carries TRBV24-1 and TRBJ1-2; D unresolved. This CDR3 has 12 amino acids. Germline CDR1 reads KGHDR; CDR2 reads SFDVKD. The CDR3 spells CAISDQLYGYTF. In nucleotides, the CDR3 is TGTGCCATCAGTGATCAGCTATATGGCTACACCTTC.

About this clonotype itself: A much larger clone lies a single base off, so this may be a read error. The gene calls are TRBV15 and TRBJ1-1; D unresolved. Deletions cut 1 base from V and 10 bases from J, with 16 bases between. Germline CDR1 and CDR2: LNHNV and YYDKDF (reference sequence). This CDR3 is 14 amino acids long. The CDR3 loop reads CATSRVRSAIGAFF. The CDR3 coding sequence is TGTGCCACCAGCAGAGTCCGTTCCGCCATTGGAGCTTTCTTT.

Of note for this clonotype: A read error may account for a junction end that differs from germline. This chain connects TRBV7-2 to TRBJ2-2; D may be TRBD1 (5 bases). Germline values: CDR1 SGHTA, CDR2 FQGNSA. This CDR3 region has 15 residues. The CDR3 sequence is CASSLRNVDTRELFF. CDR3 nucleotides: TGTGCCAGCAGCTTACGCAACGTGGACACCAGGGAGCTGTTTTTT.

V is TRBV20-1 and J is TRBJ2-2, with TRBD2 identical over 11 bases. The CDR3 contains 17 residues. Germline V lookup: CDR1 DFQATT, CDR2 SNEGSKA (reference sequence). The ends lost 2 bases at V and 0 bases at J; junction bases unmatched: 5. The CDR3 bases are TGCAGTGCTAGACACCTAGCGGGAGGCTCGAACACCGGGGAGCTGTTTTTT. As protein: CSARHLAGGSNTGELFF.

This clonotype was seen only once. This may stem from a read error, because a much larger clone lies one nucleotide away. J is TRBJ2-3 and V is TRBV10-3; 11 bases match TRBD2. The CDR3 loop spans 16 amino acids. CDR1 ENHRY and CDR2 SYGVKD come from the germline V gene. The CDR3 DNA reads TGTGCCATCAGTACCGGGACTAGCGGCAGCACAGATACGAAGTATTTT. Amino acids: CAISTGTSGSTDTKYF.

This clonotype was seen repeatedly, ten times or more. The V gene is TRBV29-1, the J gene TRBJ2-7; 9 bases agree with TRBD2. The CDR3 has 13 residues. Trimming cost V 7 bases and J 1 base; bases outside gene matches: 5. Per germline, CDR1 SQVTM and CDR2 ANQGSEA. The CDR3 region is CSALAGISYEQYF. The CDR3, as DNA: TGCAGCGCCCTAGCGGGGATATCCTACGAGCAGTACTTC.

Turning to this clonotype: Its ends do not fully match the called genes, so a read error is possible. V gene TRBV11-2 combines with J gene TRBJ2-3, with 8 bases that match TRBD2. CDR3 length: 15 residues. CDR1 and CDR2 from the germline V gene are SGHAT and FQNNGV. The CDR3 sequence: CASSLEVTGRDTQYF. The CDR3 DNA follows: TGTGCCAGCAGCTTGGAAGTGACCGGGAGGGATACGCAGTACTTT.

This clonotype was found many times. The rearrangement joins TRBV27 to TRBJ2-5, with 7 bases that match TRBD2. The CDR3 is 14 residues long. Germline lookup yields CDR1 MNHEY and CDR2 SMNVEV (reference sequence). V was clipped by 5 bases and J by 5 bases; unmatched bases: 8. The CDR3 DNA is TGTGCCAGCAGTCACAAGCGGGATGGGGAGACCCAGTACTTC. This sequence encodes CASSHKRDGETQYF.

The chain has TRBV28 and TRBJ2-3; 11 nucleotides agree with TRBD1. V shed 5 bases, J shed 3 bases, and the junction held 10 bases outside the gene matches. The length of the CDR3 is 17 residues. From germline, CDR1 is MDHEN and CDR2 SYDVKM. The CDR3 sequence is CASSLTTGTGGTDTQYF. CDR3 in DNA: TGTGCCAGCAGTCTGACCACCGGGACAGGGGGAACAGATACGCAGTATTTT. Combining the CDR3 with reference TRBV28 and TRBJ2-3 gives the whole variable domain DVKVTQSSRYLVKRTGEKVFLECVQDMDHENMFWYRQDPGLGLRLIYFSYDVKMKEKGDIPEGYSVSREKKERFSLILESASTNQTSMYLCASSLTTGTGGTDTQYFGPGTRLTVL.

With regard to this clonotype: The junction departs from the called germline gene at one end, perhaps through a read error. The V and J genes are TRBV20-1 and TRBJ2-3; maybe TRBD2 (7 bases). From germline, CDR1 is DFQATT and CDR2 SNEGSKA (reference sequence). The CDR3 has 15 residues. CDR3 DNA: TGCAGTGCTAGAGATTACAGACGGGGGGCAGATAGGCAGTATTTT. This sequence encodes CSARDYRRGADRQYF.

This clonotype has a count of ten or more. The chain links TRBV2 to TRBJ1-6; TRBD1 is a possible D gene (5 bases). The CDR3 spans 14 residues. The germline gives CDR1 SNHLY, CDR2 FYNNEI. V was cut by 6 bases and J by 5 bases, with 11 bases left in between. The CDR3 coding sequence is TGTGCCAGCAGACACAGGACCGATAATTCACCCCTCCACTTT. Translation: CASRHRTDNSPLHF.

With respect to this clonotype: At one end the junction does not follow the germline gene, possibly because of a read error. The CDR3 is CPSSLVQAFF. CDR3 nucleotides: TGTCCCAGCAGTTTAGTTCAAGCTTTCTTT. The J gene is TRBJ1-1, the V gene TRBV6-1; D unresolved. The germline V gene has CDR1 MNHNS and CDR2 SASEGT. The CDR3 runs 10 residues.

This clonotype was seen more than once but under ten times. This chain connects TRBV29-1 to TRBJ1-2, with 9 bases matching TRBD1. The length of the CDR3 is 13 residues. Trimming cost V 6 bases and J 0 bases; bases outside gene matches: 2. Per germline, CDR1 SQVTM and CDR2 ANQGSEA. CDR3 sequence: CSVGTGSNYGYTF. The CDR3 region has the DNA TGCAGCGTGGGGACAGGGTCTAACTATGGCTACACCTTC.

For this clonotype: It may be a read error: a sequence one base away is much more abundant. The chain employs TRBV28 and TRBJ1-2; D might be TRBD1 (6 bases). Germline V gene lookup returns CDR1 MDHEN and CDR2 SYDVKM. This CDR3 is 14 amino acids long. This CDR3 reads CASSSPGGGNGYNF. CDR3 sequence (DNA): TGTGCCAGCAGTTCGCCGGGGGGGGGCAATGGCTACAACTTC.

The table lists this clonotype with many counts. The V and J genes are TRBV19 and TRBJ1-2; a weak D match, TRBD1 (6 bases). V was cut by 7 bases and J by 7 bases, with 16 bases left in between. The CDR3 totals 13 residues. From germline, CDR1 is LNHDA and CDR2 SQIVND (reference sequence). This CDR3 reads CASILQGAGGYTF. The CDR3 DNA follows: TGTGCCAGTATTCTACAGGGAGCCGGTGGCTACACCTTC.

With regard to this clonotype: Possible read error: a much larger clone is one base away. The chain joins TRBV4-2 to TRBJ1-1; 8 positions agree with TRBD1. J lost 2 bases, V lost 2 bases, and 13 bases had no gene match. The germline V gene encodes CDR1 LGHNA and CDR2 YNFKEQ. The CDR3 is 18 amino acids. CDR3 DNA: TGTGCCAGCAGCCAAAATCAAGTCGGGACAGGAGTTAACACTGAAGCTTTCTTT. Protein sequence: CASSQNQVGTGVNTEAFF.

The chain has TRBV19 and TRBJ1-3, with D possibly matching TRBD1 (6 bases). The V end was cut by 5 bases, the J end by 3 bases, with 8 bases between. This CDR3 contains 13 residues. Germline loops: CDR1 LNHDA, CDR2 SQIVND (reference sequence). CDR3 residues: CASSWGRGNTIYF. DNA for the CDR3: TGTGCCAGTAGTTGGGGGCGTGGAAACACCATATATTTT.

The genes are TRBV7-9 and TRBJ2-5; D might be TRBD2 (5 bases). The CDR3 runs 17 residues. The germline CDR1 and CDR2 sequences are SEHNR and FQNEAQ (reference sequence). V was clipped by 1 base and J by 2 bases, with 17 bases between them. Written as DNA, the CDR3 is TGTGCCAGCAGCTTAGTAATCGTGCGGGCCACACAAGAGACCCAGTACTTC. Its translation is CASSLVIVRATQETQYF.

The rearrangement uses TRBV19 and TRBJ2-7; D might be TRBD1 or TRBD2, each matching 5 bases. Per the germline V gene, CDR1 is LNHDA and CDR2 is SQIVND (reference sequence). The CDR3 is 15 residues long. Trimming removed 4 bases from V and 4 bases from J, with 17 bases in between. The CDR3 nucleotides are TGTGCCAGTAGTACCTCCGGGACGTCGGGTTACGAGCAGTACTTC. It specifies CASSTSGTSGYEQYF.

The chain is built from TRBV4-1 and TRBJ1-2; no reliable D call. Looked up from germline, CDR1 is MGHRA and CDR2 is YSYEKL. Between the trimmed V and J ends, which lost 1 base and 6 bases, there was a span of 6 bases. The CDR3 has 12 amino acids. The CDR3 reads CASSQGPDGYTF. In nucleotides, the CDR3 is TGCGCCAGCAGCCAAGGCCCAGATGGCTACACCTTC.

The rearrangement joins TRBV7-6 to TRBJ2-7; TRBD2 might be the D (5 bases). In germline, CDR1 is SGHVS, CDR2 FNYEAQ. This CDR3 is built from 14 residues. The ends were cut back, 0 bases at V and 5 bases at J, with 11 bases in the middle. CDR3 DNA sequence: TGTGCCAGCAGCTTAGCAGGAGGTGTAGACGAGCAGTACTTC. Translating it yields CASSLAGGVDEQYF.

A remark on this clonotype: At one end the junction does not follow the germline gene, possibly because of a read error. This chain links TRBV13 with TRBJ1-3; 7 positions match TRBD1. Germline V gene lookup returns CDR1 PRHDT and CDR2 FYEKMQ (reference sequence). This CDR3 comprises 16 residues. For the CDR3, the DNA is TGTGCCAGCAGCGTAGGACAGGCAGGCTCTGGAAACACCATATATTTT. Translating gives CASSVGQAGSGNTIYF.